This record covers a single T cell receptor (beta chain). Its target is not known. There are 15 residues in the CDR3. V shed 2 bases and J 4 bases; nucleotides not matched to a gene: 6. Per germline, CDR1 SGHDT and CDR2 YYEEEE. This record comes from a study of shared clonotypes between healthy human individuals. Study-wide context: Donors, aged 18 to 49, were a couple of women and three men.

Study results and limitations: Blood alone was sampled, and tissue repertoires likely differ.

Splitting of each subset's genomic DNA was done evenly across several immunoSEQ plates. Per the authors' pipeline: From ImmunoSEQ came sequences covering only the junction and carrying no quality scores, so filtering differed. TCRdb's copy holds only in-frame clones and misses some; the assay was immunoSEQ multiplex PCR. V and J calls and clone size are those listed in that table; D and trimming were worked out from the DNA. The data show 2 million to 2.5 million clones, 90% to 96% seen once. This chain joins TRBV5-6 and TRBJ2-1, with 7 bases matching TRBD1. The sequencing input was naive CD4+ T cells sorted from blood. Subset specified: CD45RA+ positively selected. The TCR originated in a man between 18 and 29 years old in good health. The CDR3 sequence is CASSFRDSGYNEQFF. CDR3 DNA: TGTGCCAGCAGCTTCCGGGACAGTGGATACAATGAGCAGTTCTTC.